This T cell receptor (beta chain) comes out of a study of cytomegalovirus exposure and HLA in healthy donors. General observations from the study: TCR beta sequences reportedly predicted most subjects' HLA-A and HLA-B alleles accurately.

V gave up 5 bases and J gave up 5 bases, with 18 bases separating them. Per the germline V gene, CDR1 is SGHTA and CDR2 is FQGTGA. The CDR3 runs 15 residues. PCR primers comprised 60 Vbeta and 13 Jbeta primers. Here immunoSEQ multiplex PCR was the method, and the copy in TCRdb shows in-frame clones only, minus some. The sample holds roughly 140,000 clones; less than 9.5% are singletons and the top ten take less than 2%. This clone was counted a few times. The antigen is not known. The origin of this receptor is a male donor in good health and CMV-seronegative. The J gene is TRBJ2-5, the V gene TRBV7-3; tentative D call: TRBD1 (6 bases). Sequenced material: PBMCs. The CDR3 loop reads CASSQVGAPGETQYF. The CDR3 DNA reads as TGTGCCAGCAGCCAAGTGGGGGCCCCGGGGGAGACCCAGTACTTC.